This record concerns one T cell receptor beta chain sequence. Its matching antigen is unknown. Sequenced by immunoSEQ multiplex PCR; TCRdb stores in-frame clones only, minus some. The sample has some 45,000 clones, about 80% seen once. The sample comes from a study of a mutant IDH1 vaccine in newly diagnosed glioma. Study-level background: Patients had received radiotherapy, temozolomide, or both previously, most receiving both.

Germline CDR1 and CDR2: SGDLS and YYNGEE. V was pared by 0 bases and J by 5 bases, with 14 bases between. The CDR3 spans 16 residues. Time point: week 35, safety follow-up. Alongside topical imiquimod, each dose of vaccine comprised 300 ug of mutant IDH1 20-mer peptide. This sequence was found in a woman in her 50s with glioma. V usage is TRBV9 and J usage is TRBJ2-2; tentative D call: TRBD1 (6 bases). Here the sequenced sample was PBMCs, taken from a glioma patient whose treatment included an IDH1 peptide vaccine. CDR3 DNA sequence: TGTGCCAGCAGCGTAGCTGGGCTGGGGGCTACCGGGGAGCTGTTTTTT. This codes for CASSVAGLGATGELFF.